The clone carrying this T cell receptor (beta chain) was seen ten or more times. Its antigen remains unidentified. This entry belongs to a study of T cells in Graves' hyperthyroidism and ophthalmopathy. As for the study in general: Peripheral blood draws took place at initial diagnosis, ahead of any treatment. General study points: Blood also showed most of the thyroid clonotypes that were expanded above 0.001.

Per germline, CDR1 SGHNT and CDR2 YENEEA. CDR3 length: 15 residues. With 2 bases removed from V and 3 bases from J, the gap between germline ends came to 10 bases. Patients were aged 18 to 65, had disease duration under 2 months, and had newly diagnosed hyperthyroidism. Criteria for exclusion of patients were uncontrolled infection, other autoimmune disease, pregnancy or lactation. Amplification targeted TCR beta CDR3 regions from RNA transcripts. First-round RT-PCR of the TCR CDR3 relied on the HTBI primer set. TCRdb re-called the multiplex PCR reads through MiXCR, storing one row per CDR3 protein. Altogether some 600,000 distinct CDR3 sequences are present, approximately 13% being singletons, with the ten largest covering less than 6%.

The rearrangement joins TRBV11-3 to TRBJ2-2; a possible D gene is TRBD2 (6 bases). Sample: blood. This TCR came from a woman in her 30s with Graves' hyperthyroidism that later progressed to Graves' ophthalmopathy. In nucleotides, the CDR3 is TGTGCCAGCAGCTTACGGGGGACGGACACCGGGGAGCTGTTTTTT. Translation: CASSLRGTDTGELFF.